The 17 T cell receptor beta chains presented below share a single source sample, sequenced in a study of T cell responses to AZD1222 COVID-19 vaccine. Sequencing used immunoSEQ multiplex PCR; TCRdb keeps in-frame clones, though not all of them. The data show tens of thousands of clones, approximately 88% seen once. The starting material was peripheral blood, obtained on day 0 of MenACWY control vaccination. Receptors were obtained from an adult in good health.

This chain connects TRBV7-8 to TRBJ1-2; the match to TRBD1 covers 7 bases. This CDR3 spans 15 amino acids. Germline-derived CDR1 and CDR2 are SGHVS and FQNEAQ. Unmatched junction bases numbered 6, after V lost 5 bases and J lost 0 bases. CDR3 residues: CASSPRDSTNYGYTF. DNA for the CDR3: TGTGCCAGCAGCCCCAGGGACAGCACTAACTATGGCTACACCTTC. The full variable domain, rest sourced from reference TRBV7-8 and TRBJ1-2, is GAGVSQSPRYKVAKRGQDVALRCDPISGHVSLFWYQQALGQGPEFLTYFQNEAQLDKSGLPSDRFFAERPEGSVSTLKIQRTQQEDSAVYLCASSPRDSTNYGYTFGSGTRLTVV.

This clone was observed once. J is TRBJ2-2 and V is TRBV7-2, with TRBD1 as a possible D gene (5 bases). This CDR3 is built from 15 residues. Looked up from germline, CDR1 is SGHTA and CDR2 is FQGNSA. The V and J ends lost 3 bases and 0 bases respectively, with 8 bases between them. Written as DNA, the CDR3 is TGTGCCAGCAGCTTCCAGGACACGAACACCGGGGAGCTGTTTTTT. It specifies CASSFQDTNTGELFF.

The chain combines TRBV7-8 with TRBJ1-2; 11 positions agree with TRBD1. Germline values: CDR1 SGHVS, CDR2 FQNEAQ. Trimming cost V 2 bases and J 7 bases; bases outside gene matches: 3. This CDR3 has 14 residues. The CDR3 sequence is CASSLLGQGAGYTF. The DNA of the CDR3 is TGTGCCAGCAGCTTACTAGGACAGGGGGCTGGCTACACCTTC.

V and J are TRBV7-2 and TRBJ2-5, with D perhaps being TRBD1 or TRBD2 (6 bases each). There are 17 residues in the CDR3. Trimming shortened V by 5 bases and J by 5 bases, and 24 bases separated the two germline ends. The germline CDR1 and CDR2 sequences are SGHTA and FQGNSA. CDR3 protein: CASSLGGRRGSRETQYF. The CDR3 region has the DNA TGTGCCAGCAGCCTGGGGGGCAGAAGGGGATCGAGGGAGACCCAGTACTTC.

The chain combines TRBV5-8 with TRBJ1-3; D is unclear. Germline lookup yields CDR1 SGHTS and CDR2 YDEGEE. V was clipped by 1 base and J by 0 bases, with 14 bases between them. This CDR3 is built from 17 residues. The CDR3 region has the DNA TGTGCCAGCAGCTTGAAGAGGGTGCAAAGCTCTGGAAACACCATATATTTT. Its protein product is CASSLKRVQSSGNTIYF.

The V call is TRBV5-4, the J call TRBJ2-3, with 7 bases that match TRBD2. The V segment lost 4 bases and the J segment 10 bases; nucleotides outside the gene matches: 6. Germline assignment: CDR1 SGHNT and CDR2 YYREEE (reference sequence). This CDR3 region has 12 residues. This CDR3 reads CASSPSGVSQYF. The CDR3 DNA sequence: TGTGCCAGCAGCCCCAGCGGGGTCTCGCAGTATTTT. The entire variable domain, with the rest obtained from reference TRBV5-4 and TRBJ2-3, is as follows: ETGVTQSPTHLIKTRGQQVTLRCSSQSGHNTVSWYQQALGQGPQFIFQYYREEENGRGNFPPRFSGLQFPNYSSELNVNALELDDSALYLCASSPSGVSQYFGPGTRLTVL.

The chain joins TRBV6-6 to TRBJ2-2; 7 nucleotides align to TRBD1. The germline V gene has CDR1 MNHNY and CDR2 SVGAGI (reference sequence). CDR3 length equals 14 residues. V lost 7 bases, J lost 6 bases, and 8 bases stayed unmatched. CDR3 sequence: CASTGTVRAGELFF. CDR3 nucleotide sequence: TGTGCCAGCACCGGGACAGTGCGGGCCGGGGAGCTGTTTTTT.

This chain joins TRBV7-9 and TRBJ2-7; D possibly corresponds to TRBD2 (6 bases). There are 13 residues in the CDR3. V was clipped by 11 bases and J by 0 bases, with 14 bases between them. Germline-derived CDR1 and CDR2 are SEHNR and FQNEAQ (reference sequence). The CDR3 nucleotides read TGTGCCGGAGGAGGGCCGAGCTCCTACGAGCAGTACTTC. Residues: CAGGGPSSYEQYF.

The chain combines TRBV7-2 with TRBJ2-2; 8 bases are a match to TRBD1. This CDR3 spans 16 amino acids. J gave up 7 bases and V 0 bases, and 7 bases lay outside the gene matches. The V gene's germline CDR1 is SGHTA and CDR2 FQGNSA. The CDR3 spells CASSLASTGGFGELFF. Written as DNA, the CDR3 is TGTGCCAGCAGCTTAGCGTCTACAGGGGGGTTCGGGGAGCTGTTTTTT.

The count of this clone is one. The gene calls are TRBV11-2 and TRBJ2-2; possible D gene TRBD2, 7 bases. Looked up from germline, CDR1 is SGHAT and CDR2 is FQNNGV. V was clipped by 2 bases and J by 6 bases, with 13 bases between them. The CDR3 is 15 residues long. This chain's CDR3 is CASSLLQGRAGELFF. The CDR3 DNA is TGTGCCAGCAGCTTATTGCAGGGGAGGGCCGGGGAGCTGTTTTTT. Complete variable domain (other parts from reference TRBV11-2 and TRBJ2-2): EAGVAQSPRYKIIEKRQSVAFWCNPISGHATLYWYQQILGQGPKLLIQFQNNGVVDDSQLPKDRFSAERLKGVDSTLKIQPAKLEDSAVYLCASSLLQGRAGELFFGEGSRLTVL.

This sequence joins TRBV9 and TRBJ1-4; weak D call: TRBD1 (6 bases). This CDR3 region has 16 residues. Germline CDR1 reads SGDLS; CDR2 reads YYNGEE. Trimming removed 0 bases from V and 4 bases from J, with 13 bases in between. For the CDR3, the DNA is TGTGCCAGCAGCGTAGATTCGGGGGCCAATAATGAAAAACTGTTTTTT. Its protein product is CASSVDSGANNEKLFF.

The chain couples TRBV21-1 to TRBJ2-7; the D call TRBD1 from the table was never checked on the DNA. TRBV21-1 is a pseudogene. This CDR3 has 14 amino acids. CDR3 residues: CASSKGGDRVEQYF. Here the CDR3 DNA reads TGTGCCAGCAGCAAAGGAGGGGACAGGGTCGAGCAGTACTTC.

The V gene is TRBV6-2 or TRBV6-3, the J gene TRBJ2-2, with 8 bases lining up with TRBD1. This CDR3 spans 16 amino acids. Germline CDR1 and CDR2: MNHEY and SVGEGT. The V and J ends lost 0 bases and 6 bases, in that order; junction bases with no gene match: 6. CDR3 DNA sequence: TGTGCCAGCAGTTACTCCCGGACAGGGACGGCCGGGGAGCTGTTTTTT. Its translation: CASSYSRTGTAGELFF.

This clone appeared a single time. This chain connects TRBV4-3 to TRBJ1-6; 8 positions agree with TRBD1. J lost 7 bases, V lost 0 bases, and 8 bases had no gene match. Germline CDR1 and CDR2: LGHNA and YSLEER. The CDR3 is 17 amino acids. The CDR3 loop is CASSQDPGGWENSPLHF. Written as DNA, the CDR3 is TGCGCCAGCAGCCAAGATCCAGGGGGCTGGGAGAATTCACCCCTCCACTTT.

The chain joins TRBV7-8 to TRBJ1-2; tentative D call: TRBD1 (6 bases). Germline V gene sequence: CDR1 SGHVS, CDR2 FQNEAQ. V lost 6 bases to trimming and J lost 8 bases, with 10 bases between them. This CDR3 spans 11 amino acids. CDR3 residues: CASSWGLGYTF. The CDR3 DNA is TGTGCCAGCAGTTGGGGGCTGGGCTACACCTTC.

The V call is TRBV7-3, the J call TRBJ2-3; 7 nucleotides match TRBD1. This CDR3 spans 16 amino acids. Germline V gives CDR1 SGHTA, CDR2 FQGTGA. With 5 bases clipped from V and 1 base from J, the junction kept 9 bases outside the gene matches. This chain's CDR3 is CASSERQGGGTDTQYF. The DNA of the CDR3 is TGTGCCAGCAGCGAGCGACAGGGCGGAGGCACAGATACGCAGTATTTT.

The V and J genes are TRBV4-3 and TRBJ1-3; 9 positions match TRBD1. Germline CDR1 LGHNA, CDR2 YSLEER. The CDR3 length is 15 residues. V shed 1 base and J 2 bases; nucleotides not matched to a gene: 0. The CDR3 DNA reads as TGCGCCAGCAGCCAAGGACAGGGGGCTGGAAACACCATATATTTT. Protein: CASSQGQGAGNTIYF.